This T cell receptor beta chain comes out of a study of OX40 agonist ivuxolimab in advanced cancers. Trimming cost V 0 bases and J 4 bases, with 12 bases left between them. The CDR3 runs to 15 residues. CDR1 MNHNS and CDR2 SASEGT come from the germline V gene. Clones were read by immunoSEQ multiplex PCR, and TCRdb kept only the in-frame ones, dropping some. Seen here are 55,000 to 65,000 clones, 85% observed once, and the top ten hold 3% to 4.5%. This clonotype was sampled from an adult with an advanced solid tumor such as melanoma, head and neck, liver or kidney cancer. The chain links TRBV6-1 to TRBJ2-5; unclear D gene. This specimen was CD4+ or CD8+ T cells sorted from blood, taken in a trial of the OX40 agonist ivuxolimab. For the CDR3, the DNA is TGTGCCAGCAGTGAAGCAGTCGCAGGCAGAGAGACCCAGTACTTC. Its protein product is CASSEAVAGRETQYF.